Sequencing of this T cell receptor beta chain was carried out in a study of blood T cell repertoires in COVID-19. V lost 7 bases to trimming and J lost 7 bases; unmatched junction nucleotides: 9. The CDR3 spans 13 residues. Generated by immunoSEQ multiplex PCR, the TCRdb table keeps only in-frame clones and is missing some. The sample shows 200,000 or so clones, approximately 81% of them seen only once. The chain uses TRBV12-3 or TRBV12-4 and TRBJ1-1, with 7 bases identical to TRBD1. This receptor was obtained from a woman over 75 with COVID-19, enrolled during active disease. The sample consisted of peripheral blood. CDR3 region: CASNPGQNVEAFF. The CDR3 region has the DNA TGTGCCAGCAACCCGGGACAGAACGTTGAAGCTTTCTTT.